These T cell receptor beta chains were read from a single sample in a study of blood T cell repertoires in COVID-19. The repertoire was sequenced with immunoSEQ multiplex PCR; TCRdb's copy has only in-frame clones and lacks some. The table shows tens of thousands of clones, with 87% occurring only once. Sample: peripheral blood. These receptors all come from a human donor in a cohort sampled during active COVID-19. The CDR3 runs from the conserved cysteine through the conserved F or W. D genes are given only for firm matches. Only some rows state a clone size, as once, few, many or a class for expanded clones.

J: TRBJ2-3
size: -
V: TRBV7-3
D: TRBD2
CDR3: CASSLGTSGRADTQYF
DNA: TGTGCCAGCAGCTTAGGGACTAGCGGGAGGGCAGATACGCAGTATTTT

J: TRBJ1-2
size: once
V: TRBV7-9
D: TRBD1
CDR3: CASNSRQGKNYGYTF
DNA: TGTGCCAGCAACTCGAGACAGGGAAAAAACTATGGCTACACCTTC

J: TRBJ1-3
size: -
V: TRBV11-2
D: -
CDR3: CASSPPWRGGPGNTIYF
DNA: TGTGCCAGCAGTCCTCCGTGGCGGGGAGGACCTGGAAACACCATATATTTT

J: TRBJ2-7
size: once
V: TRBV7-9
D: TRBD1
CDR3: CASSAFSGTGALYEQYF
DNA: TGTGCCAGCAGCGCATTTTCCGGGACAGGGGCCTTGTACGAGCAGTACTTC

J: TRBJ2-2
size: -
V: TRBV30
D: -
CDR3: CAWRGVPGELFF
DNA: TGTGCCTGGAGAGGAGTCCCCGGGGAGCTGTTTTTT

J: TRBJ2-7
size: -
V: TRBV6-1
D: -
CDR3: CASSEQDTGLYEQYF
DNA: TGTGCCAGCAGTGAACAGGACACCGGCCTCTACGAGCAGTACTTC

J: TRBJ2-5
size: -
V: TRBV29-1
D: -
CDR3: CSVEDSTSWETQYF
DNA: TGCAGCGTTGAGGACTCCACCTCTTGGGAGACCCAGTACTTC

J: TRBJ1-1
size: -
V: TRBV3-1/TRBV3-2
D: -
CDR3: CASSHMNTEAFF
DNA: TGTGCCAGCAGCCATATGAACACTGAAGCTTTCTTT

J: TRBJ2-7
size: -
V: TRBV11-2
D: TRBD1
CDR3: CASSARTGNNYEQYF
DNA: TGTGCCAGCAGCGCAAGGACAGGGAATAACTACGAGCAGTACTTC

J: TRBJ2-1
size: -
V: TRBV6-6
D: -
CDR3: CASSSGTRNEQFF
DNA: TGTGCCAGCAGCTCGGGGACTCGGAATGAGCAGTTCTTC

J: TRBJ2-7
size: -
V: TRBV5-5
D: -
CDR3: CASSLAGGSTYEQYF
DNA: TGTGCCAGCAGCTTGGCCGGGGGATCGACCTACGAGCAGTACTTC

J: TRBJ2-7
size: once
V: TRBV6-5
D: TRBD1
CDR3: CASSPDRGLYEQYF
DNA: TGTGCCAGCAGCCCGGACAGGGGGCTGTACGAGCAGTACTTC

J: TRBJ2-7
size: -
V: TRBV29-1
D: TRBD1
CDR3: CSVENWGQGNEQYF
DNA: TGCAGCGTTGAGAATTGGGGACAGGGGAACGAGCAGTACTTC

J: TRBJ2-1
size: -
V: TRBV7-8
D: TRBD2
CDR3: CASSLAGSYNEQFF
DNA: TGTGCCAGCAGTCTAGCGGGCTCCTACAATGAGCAGTTCTTC

J: TRBJ2-3
size: -
V: TRBV7-7
D: TRBD2
CDR3: CASSLAVTSGRNTDTQYF
DNA: TGTGCCAGCAGCTTAGCGGTGACTAGCGGGAGGAACACAGATACGCAGTATTTT

J: TRBJ1-1
size: -
V: TRBV14
D: TRBD1
CDR3: CASSPMDRGYKGNTEAFF
DNA: TGTGCCAGCAGCCCCATGGACAGGGGATATAAAGGAAACACTGAAGCTTTCTTT

J: TRBJ2-6
size: once
V: TRBV27
D: -
CDR3: CASSNRDTGANVLTF
DNA: TGTGCCAGCAGTAACAGGGATACTGGGGCCAACGTCCTGACTTTC

J: TRBJ2-3
size: -
V: TRBV5-1
D: -
CDR3: CASSLGTSTDTQYF
DNA: TGCGCCAGCAGCTTGGGGACTAGCACAGATACGCAGTATTTT

J: TRBJ1-2
size: -
V: TRBV5-4
D: TRBD1
CDR3: CASSLGGRPDYGYTF
DNA: TGTGCCAGCAGCTTAGGGGGCAGACCTGACTATGGCTACACCTTC

J: TRBJ2-5
size: -
V: TRBV23-1
D: -
CDR3: CASQGPQVAQYF
DNA: TGCGCCAGCCAAGGCCCTCAGGTGGCCCAGTACTTC

J: TRBJ1-1
size: -
V: TRBV6-5
D: -
CDR3: CASSYSGLEDTEAFF
DNA: TGTGCCAGCAGTTACTCGGGATTGGAGGACACTGAAGCTTTCTTT

J: TRBJ1-5
size: few
V: TRBV7-9
D: -
CDR3: CASSLDRAGNQPQHF
DNA: TGTGCCAGCAGCTTAGACAGGGCTGGCAATCAGCCCCAGCATTTT

J: TRBJ2-2
size: -
V: TRBV28
D: TRBD2
CDR3: CASSLGLDPGELFF
DNA: TGTGCCAGCAGTTTGGGACTAGATCCCGGGGAGCTGTTTTTT

J: TRBJ1-2
size: -
V: TRBV6-5
D: -
CDR3: CASSLLTNSGGYTF
DNA: TGTGCCAGCAGTCTCCTGACCAATTCGGGTGGCTACACCTTC

J: TRBJ1-5
size: -
V: TRBV5-5
D: -
CDR3: CASTPGGNQPQHF
DNA: TGTGCCAGCACCCCCGGGGGCAATCAGCCCCAGCATTTT

J: TRBJ2-3
size: once
V: TRBV12-3/TRBV12-4
D: -
CDR3: CASRAEADTQYF
DNA: TGTGCCAGCAGGGCCGAAGCAGATACGCAGTATTTT

J: TRBJ2-3
size: -
V: TRBV3-1/TRBV3-2
D: TRBD2
CDR3: CASSQDLRAGGAADTQYF
DNA: TGTGCCAGCAGCCAAGATTTGAGAGCGGGGGGGGCAGCAGATACGCAGTATTTT

J: TRBJ2-1
size: -
V: TRBV4-2
D: -
CDR3: CASSQASGTGPYNEQFF
DNA: TGTGCCAGCAGCCAAGCTAGCGGGACAGGCCCCTACAATGAGCAGTTCTTC

J: TRBJ2-7
size: -
V: TRBV6-2/TRBV6-3
D: TRBD2
CDR3: CASSDRLAGSYEQYF
DNA: TGTGCCAGCAGTGATAGACTAGCGGGGAGCTACGAGCAGTACTTC

J: TRBJ2-2
size: -
V: TRBV10-1
D: TRBD2
CDR3: CASRGGLTNTGELFF
DNA: TGCGCCAGCAGGGGGGGACTAACGAACACCGGGGAGCTGTTTTTT

J: TRBJ2-7
size: -
V: TRBV6-5
D: TRBD2
CDR3: CASSSLAGLYEQYF
DNA: TGTGCCAGCAGCTCGCTAGCGGGCCTCTACGAGCAGTACTTC

J: TRBJ2-7
size: -
V: TRBV5-6
D: -
CDR3: CASSPGSMGYEQYF
DNA: TGTGCCAGCAGCCCGGGGTCGATGGGCTACGAGCAGTACTTC

J: TRBJ2-7
size: -
V: TRBV7-8
D: TRBD1
CDR3: CASSLRDRGLGQSYEQYF
DNA: TGTGCCAGCAGCTTACGGGACAGGGGATTGGGGCAATCCTACGAGCAGTACTTC

J: TRBJ1-2
size: once
V: TRBV30
D: TRBD1
CDR3: CAWSALSWTGEDGYTF
DNA: TGTGCCTGGAGTGCTCTTTCCTGGACAGGGGAGGATGGCTACACCTTC

J: TRBJ2-3
size: once
V: TRBV28
D: TRBD2
CDR3: CASMMSGGITDTQYF
DNA: TGTGCCAGCATGATGTCGGGAGGGATCACAGATACGCAGTATTTT

J: TRBJ2-7
size: -
V: TRBV13
D: TRBD1
CDR3: CASSKGDRVFKEQYF
DNA: TGTGCCAGCAGCAAGGGGGACAGGGTTTTTAAGGAGCAGTACTTC

J: TRBJ1-5
size: once
V: TRBV28
D: TRBD1
CDR3: CASSSGQLGNQPQHF
DNA: TGTGCCAGCAGTTCGGGACAGCTGGGCAATCAGCCCCAGCATTTT

J: TRBJ2-3
size: -
V: TRBV7-2
D: TRBD2
CDR3: CASSFGLAGVADTQYF
DNA: TGTGCCAGCAGCTTCGGACTAGCGGGAGTAGCAGATACGCAGTATTTT

J: TRBJ2-1
size: -
V: TRBV19
D: -
CDR3: CASSIDAGFYNEQFF
DNA: TGTGCCAGTAGTATAGATGCGGGTTTCTACAATGAGCAATTCTTC

J: TRBJ1-5
size: -
V: TRBV19
D: TRBD1
CDR3: CASSNTGTGGGQPQHF
DNA: TGTGCCAGTAGTAACACCGGGACAGGAGGTGGTCAGCCCCAGCATTTT

J: TRBJ2-7
size: -
V: TRBV28
D: -
CDR3: CASSLLSQVGREQYF
DNA: TGTGCCAGCAGTTTATTATCCCAGGTGGGGCGCGAGCAGTACTTC

J: TRBJ2-1
size: -
V: TRBV30
D: TRBD1
CDR3: CAWSGGQGFSDEQFF
DNA: TGTGCCTGGAGTGGGGGACAGGGTTTTTCCGATGAGCAGTTCTTC

J: TRBJ2-3
size: -
V: TRBV30
D: TRBD2
CDR3: CAWSATGLAGGSTDTQYF
DNA: TGTGCCTGGAGTGCAACGGGACTAGCGGGGGGAAGCACAGATACGCAGTATTTT

J: TRBJ2-7
size: -
V: TRBV28
D: TRBD2
CDR3: CASSLGCGRPSYEQYF
DNA: TGTGCCAGCAGTTTAGGTTGCGGGAGGCCCTCCTACGAGCAGTACTTC

J: TRBJ2-7
size: few
V: TRBV6-2/TRBV6-3
D: -
CDR3: CASSSTTVLYEQYF
DNA: TGTGCCAGCAGCTCGACGACAGTACTCTACGAGCAGTACTTC

J: TRBJ2-7
size: -
V: TRBV28
D: TRBD2
CDR3: CASSLSPGGSYEQYF
DNA: TGTGCCAGCAGTTTGTCCCCGGGGGGGTCCTACGAGCAGTACTTC

J: TRBJ2-2
size: -
V: TRBV27
D: TRBD2
CDR3: CASRPAGGGGGTAGELFF
DNA: TGTGCCAGCCGACCTGCTGGGGGGGGCGGGGGGACGGCCGGGGAGCTGTTTTTT

J: TRBJ2-7
size: -
V: TRBV7-6
D: TRBD1
CDR3: CASSLRDSKDYEQYF
DNA: TGTGCCAGCAGCCTCCGGGACAGTAAAGACTACGAGCAGTACTTC

J: TRBJ2-7
size: -
V: TRBV7-2
D: -
CDR3: CASSFRGSYEQYF
DNA: TGTGCCAGCAGCTTTCGAGGATCCTACGAGCAGTACTTC